The rows below give T cell receptor beta chains drawn from one sample of a study of blood T cell repertoires in COVID-19. Generated by immunoSEQ multiplex PCR, the TCRdb table keeps only in-frame clones and is missing some. The table has roughly 210,000 clones, about nine tenths seen once. Sequencing was performed on peripheral blood. The receptor source for this set is a man between 65 and 85 years old with acute or convalescent COVID-19. CDR3s leave out the opening cysteine and the closing phenylalanine or tryptophan.

j_call | v_call | cdr3_aa
TRBJ2-7 | TRBV6-2/TRBV6-3 | ASSYGTSTYEQY
TRBJ1-6 | TRBV5-1 | ASSFQGGISNSPLH
TRBJ1-1 | TRBV19 | ASREAAGNTEAF
TRBJ2-1 | TRBV3-1/TRBV3-2 | ASSQESRAHNEQF
TRBJ2-7 | TRBV5-1 | ASKGEYEQY
TRBJ2-2 | TRBV9 | ASSQGQGRWELF
TRBJ2-7 | TRBV25-1 | ASQSRGEQY
TRBJ2-1 | TRBV7-2 | ASSLEVGVTPYNEQF
TRBJ1-5 | TRBV27 | ASSAQGRNQPQH
TRBJ2-1 | TRBV28 | ASSPRVGSNEQF